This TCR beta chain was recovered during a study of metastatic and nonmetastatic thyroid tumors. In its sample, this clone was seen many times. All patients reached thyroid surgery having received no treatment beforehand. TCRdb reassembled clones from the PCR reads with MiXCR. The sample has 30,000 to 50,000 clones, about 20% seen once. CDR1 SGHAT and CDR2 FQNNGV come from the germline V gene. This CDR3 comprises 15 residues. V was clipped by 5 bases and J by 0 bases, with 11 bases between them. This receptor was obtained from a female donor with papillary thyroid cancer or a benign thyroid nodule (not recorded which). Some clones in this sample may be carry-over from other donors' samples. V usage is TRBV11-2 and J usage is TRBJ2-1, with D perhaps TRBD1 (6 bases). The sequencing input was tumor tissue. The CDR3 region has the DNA TGTGCCAGCAGCGGACAGCATGGCTCCTACAATGAGCAGTTCTTC. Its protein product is CASSGQHGSYNEQFF.